This T cell receptor beta chain derives from a study of blood T cell repertoires in COVID-19. Study-wide background: Material from acute and convalescent COVID-19 was sourced from the United States, Italy and Spain. T cells, B-cell-depleted T cells, or PBMCs supplied cDNA or gDNA.

In the study's own analysis: By means of reference gene primer amplification, nucleated cell counts were estimated. The repertoire was sequenced with immunoSEQ multiplex PCR; TCRdb's copy has only in-frame clones and lacks some. V, J and clone size were drawn from that table, and D and trimming were deduced from the DNA. Among fewer than 250,000 clones listed, about 91% were seen once. There are 17 residues in the CDR3. V shed 4 bases and J 4 bases; nucleotides not matched to a gene: 13. Germline V CDR1 and CDR2: SEHNR, FQNEAQ (reference sequence). The clonotype was recovered from a man aged 30 to 45 with acute or convalescent COVID-19. This rearrangement joins TRBV7-9 to TRBJ2-1; 7 bases are a match to TRBD2. The sample comprised peripheral blood. The CDR3 DNA sequence: TGTGCCAGCAGCTCCTTGAAGGGCGGGAGCCGGTACAATGAGCAGTTCTTC. Translated, it gives CASSSLKGGSRYNEQFF.